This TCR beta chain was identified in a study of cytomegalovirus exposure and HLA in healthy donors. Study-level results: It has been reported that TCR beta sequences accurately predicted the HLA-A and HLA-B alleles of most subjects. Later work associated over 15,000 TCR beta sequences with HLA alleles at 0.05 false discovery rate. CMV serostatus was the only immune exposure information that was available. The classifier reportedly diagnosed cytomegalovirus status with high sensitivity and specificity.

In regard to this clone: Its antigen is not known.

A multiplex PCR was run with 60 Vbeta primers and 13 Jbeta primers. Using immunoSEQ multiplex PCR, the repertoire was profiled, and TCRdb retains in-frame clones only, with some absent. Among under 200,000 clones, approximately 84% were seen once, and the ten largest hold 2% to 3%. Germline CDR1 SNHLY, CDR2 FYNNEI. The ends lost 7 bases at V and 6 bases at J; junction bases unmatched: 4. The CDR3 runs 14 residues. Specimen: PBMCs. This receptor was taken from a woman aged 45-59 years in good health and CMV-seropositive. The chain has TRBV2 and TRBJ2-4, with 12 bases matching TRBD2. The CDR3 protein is CASTSGGAVNIQYF. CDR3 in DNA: TGTGCCAGCACTAGCGGGGGGGCCGTAAACATTCAGTACTTC.